The clone carrying this T cell receptor beta chain was counted a few times. Trimming took off 8 bases at V and 2 bases at J, with 9 bases between the two ends. CDR1 is SNHLY and CDR2 is FYNNEI in the germline V gene. The CDR3 totals 12 residues. Preparation of the TCRbeta library was carried out with unique molecular identifiers. TCRdb redid the calling of the PCR reads with MiXCR, one entry per CDR3 protein. The sample consists of hundreds of thousands of distinct CDR3 sequences, around 16% of them appearing once. The sample originates from a study of T-cell reconstitution after alpha-beta-depleted transplantation in children.

The specimen was PBMCs from the stem cell graft donor, collected from the stem cell graft. The sequence was collected from a human donor who donated a stem cell graft to a child with acute lymphoblastic leukemia. The rearrangement joins TRBV2 to TRBJ1-1; D is perhaps TRBD1 (6 bases). DNA of the CDR3: TGTGCCAGCGGACAGAGCAACACTGAAGCTTTCTTT. It codes for CASGQSNTEAFF.